Below are 25 T cell receptor beta chains sequenced from a single sample in a study of control samples from healthy donors and cancer patients. Data came from immunoSEQ multiplex PCR; TCRdb stores just in-frame clones and leaves some out. The table lists 70,000 to 100,000 clones, 75% to 95% of them singletons. Material for sequencing was blood. The receptors stem from a man aged 45-60 years in good health.

The CDR3 region is CASSLTSGGGNEQFF. The CDR3 DNA reads as TGTGCCAGCAGCCTGACTAGCGGGGGGGGTAATGAGCAGTTCTTC. V gene TRBV7-2 combines with J gene TRBJ2-1, with 14 bases fitting TRBD2. After removal of 5 bases from V and 7 bases from J, the junction contained 4 bases not matched to a gene. This CDR3 region has 15 residues. Germline V gives CDR1 SGHTA, CDR2 FQGNSA.

The V gene is TRBV12-5, the J gene TRBJ1-2; no definite D call. Germline lookup yields CDR1 LGHNT and CDR2 FRNRAP. The CDR3 has 13 amino acids. V lost 2 bases to trimming and J lost 6 bases, with 10 bases between them. CDR3 sequence (DNA): TGTGCTAGTGGTTTGACGACATCCGATGGCTACACCTTC. Its translation: CASGLTTSDGYTF.

V and J are TRBV2 and TRBJ1-4; 9 nucleotides agree with TRBD1. CDR1 SNHLY and CDR2 FYNNEI come from the germline V gene. This CDR3 comprises 13 residues. V was clipped by 9 bases and J by 6 bases; unmatched bases: 5. As DNA, the CDR3 is TGTGCCAGTTACGGGACAGGGTATGAAAAACTGTTTTTT. This translates into CASYGTGYEKLFF.

The chain uses TRBV27 and TRBJ1-1, with D unresolved. This CDR3 is built from 14 residues. V was clipped by 3 bases and J by 1 base, with 9 bases between them. The V gene's germline CDR1 is MNHEY and CDR2 SMNVEV (reference sequence). The CDR3 region is CASSLVGRNTEAFF. Here the CDR3 DNA reads TGTGCCAGCAGTTTGGTGGGCAGGAACACTGAAGCTTTCTTT.

This clone was seen more than once but under ten times. The rearrangement links TRBV7-9 to TRBJ1-5; 12 bases line up with TRBD1. CDR3 size: 16 residues. V was clipped by 5 bases and J by 7 bases; unmatched bases: 9. The V gene's germline CDR1 is SEHNR and CDR2 FQNEAQ (reference sequence). This CDR3 is CASSRTGQGARQPQHF. In DNA, the CDR3 is TGTGCCAGCAGCCGCACGGGACAGGGGGCACGGCAGCCCCAGCATTTT.

The chain employs TRBV3-1 (or the pseudogene TRBV3-2) and TRBJ2-5; D is ambiguous. The germline V gene encodes CDR1 LGHDT and CDR2 YNNKEL (reference sequence). Trimming took off 3 bases at V and 1 base at J, with 3 bases between the two ends. The CDR3 has 12 amino acids. The CDR3 DNA sequence: TGTGCCAGCAGCCATCTCCAAGAGACCCAGTACTTC. Translation gives CASSHLQETQYF.

The CDR3 spells CASSRDRGSLAQHF. The CDR3, as DNA: TGTGCCAGTAGTCGCGACAGGGGTTCATTGGCCCAGCATTTT. V gene TRBV19 combines with J gene TRBJ1-5; the match to TRBD1 covers 8 bases. The CDR3 extends over 14 amino acids. Germline CDR1 LNHDA, CDR2 SQIVND (reference sequence). The V and J ends lost 5 bases and 11 bases, in that order; junction bases with no gene match: 11.

The chain links TRBV6-5 to TRBJ1-1; 7 bases are shared with TRBD1. With 3 bases clipped from V and 8 bases from J, the junction kept 12 bases outside the gene matches. Looked up from germline, CDR1 is MNHEY and CDR2 is SVGAGI. CDR3 length: 15 residues. DNA of the CDR3: TGTGCCAGCAGTTATACCCGGACAGGTGCCCTCGAAGCTTTCTTT. This codes for CASSYTRTGALEAFF.

The chain couples TRBV14 to TRBJ2-5; 10 nucleotides line up with TRBD2. Losses at the gene ends were 5 bases for V and 3 bases for J; bases not matched to a gene: 6. CDR3 length: 15 residues. Germline CDR1 SGHDN, CDR2 FVKESK. CDR3 coding DNA: TGTGCCAGCAGCACTCTAGGACTAGCGGAAGAGACCCAGTACTTC. Its translation: CASSTLGLAEETQYF.

The V call is TRBV24-1, the J call TRBJ1-2; D gene uncertain. This CDR3 contains 12 residues. In germline, CDR1 is KGHDR, CDR2 SFDVKD. The V gene lost 5 bases and the J gene lost 8 bases, with 11 bases spanning the gap. CDR3 amino acids: CATSGSTGGYTF. CDR3 nucleotides: TGTGCCACCAGTGGTTCGACTGGGGGCTACACCTTC.

V and J are TRBV27 and TRBJ2-1, with 8 nucleotides matching TRBD2. The CDR3 loop spans 13 amino acids. V dropped 6 bases and J dropped 8; count of bases not matched to a gene: 6. CDR1 MNHEY and CDR2 SMNVEV come from the germline V gene (reference sequence). CDR3 in DNA: TGTGCCAGCAGGGGACTAGGGTACGATGAGCAGTTCTTC. It specifies CASRGLGYDEQFF.

This clone was detected once. The chain uses TRBV6-2 or TRBV6-3 and TRBJ1-5; no firm D call. The germline V gene encodes CDR1 MNHEY and CDR2 SVGEGT. Trimming took 0 bases from V and 0 from J, leaving 15 bases between them. The CDR3 is 18 amino acids. The CDR3 is CASSYSTLRGSSNQPQHF. CDR3 nucleotide sequence: TGTGCCAGCAGTTACTCGACCTTGCGTGGGAGTAGCAATCAGCCCCAGCATTTT.

This chain joins TRBV6-1 and TRBJ1-3; D is ambiguous. The germline gives CDR1 MNHNS, CDR2 SASEGT. Trimming removed 1 base at V and 7 bases at J, with 11 bases between. This CDR3 contains 14 residues. The CDR3 reads CASSEVSSINTIYF. The CDR3 region has the DNA TGTGCCAGCAGTGAAGTTAGTAGTATCAACACCATATATTTT.

The rearrangement uses TRBV18 and TRBJ1-3, with D unclear. V dropped 6 bases and J dropped 4 bases, with 19 bases sitting between them. Germline V gene sequence: CDR1 KGHSH, CDR2 LQKENI. The CDR3 covers 16 residues. CDR3 nucleotide sequence: TGTGCCAGCTCCGAGGAGGAAGGGTGGTCCGGAAACACCATATATTTT. Translated: CASSEEEGWSGNTIYF.

This clone was observed once. J is TRBJ2-7 and V is TRBV6-6; the D gene is possibly TRBD1 (6 bases). This CDR3 comprises 14 residues. The germline V gene encodes CDR1 MNHNY and CDR2 SVGAGI (reference sequence). V was cut by 6 bases and J by 1 base, with 13 bases left in between. The CDR3 DNA reads as TGTGCCAGCAGCCAGACAGGCGGATCCTACGAGCAGTACTTC. Its translation: CASSQTGGSYEQYF.

The chain recombines TRBV20-1 with TRBJ2-3, with D perhaps matching TRBD2 (6 bases). Germline-derived CDR1 and CDR2 are DFQATT and SNEGSKA (reference sequence). The CDR3 extends over 14 amino acids. Trimming shortened V by 3 bases and J by 3 bases, and 13 bases separated the two germline ends. DNA of the CDR3: TGCAGTGCTAGTCCCCAGAGCGGGACAGATACGCAGTATTTT. Residues: CSASPQSGTDTQYF.

V gene TRBV10-3 combines with J gene TRBJ1-5, with D uncertain. CDR3 length: 15 amino acids. The V end was cut by 10 bases, the J end by 2 bases, with 18 bases between. Germline V gene data show CDR1 as ENHRY and CDR2 as SYGVKD. This chain's CDR3 is CATRLTSEGNQPQHF. CDR3 coding DNA: TGTGCCACCCGCCTTACATCAGAGGGCAATCAGCCCCAGCATTTT.

The V call is TRBV3-1 (or the pseudogene TRBV3-2), the J call TRBJ1-1; D may be TRBD1 (6 bases). Trimming took 4 bases from V and 1 from J, leaving 10 bases between them. The germline V gene has CDR1 LGHDT and CDR2 YNNKEL (reference sequence). The CDR3 totals 14 residues. The CDR3 DNA reads as TGTGCCAGCAGCCCCGGGACAAAGAACACTGAAGCTTTCTTT. It translates to CASSPGTKNTEAFF.

The J gene is TRBJ2-1, the V gene TRBV18; 9 nucleotides match TRBD2. Looked up from germline, CDR1 is KGHSH and CDR2 is LQKENI. The CDR3 is 15 amino acids. V was pared by 6 bases and J by 2 bases, with 5 bases of the junction left unmatched. The CDR3 DNA follows: TGTGCCAGCTCCCCTTTAGCGGGGGCCTACAATGAGCAGTTCTTC. Translation: CASSPLAGAYNEQFF.

This clone appeared a single time. This chain's CDR3 is CASGTGSYNSPLHF. In nucleotides, the CDR3 is TGTGCCAGCGGGACAGGATCTTACAATTCACCCCTCCACTTT. The gene calls are TRBV27 and TRBJ1-6; 8 bases are a match to TRBD1. Germline loops: CDR1 MNHEY, CDR2 SMNVEV (reference sequence). CDR3 size: 14 residues. V lost 8 bases and J lost 7; bases outside the gene matches: 7.

This sequence joins TRBV5-5 and TRBJ1-4; TRBD1 matches 7 bases. Trimming at V came to 4 bases and at J to 4 bases, leaving 4 bases not matched to a gene. Germline V lookup: CDR1 SGHKS, CDR2 YYEKEE (reference sequence). CDR3 length: 14 amino acids. The CDR3: CASSPGGFNEKLFF. CDR3 DNA sequence: TGTGCCAGCAGCCCAGGGGGATTTAATGAAAAACTGTTTTTT.

The chain's CDR3 is CASSDSYRGGEKLFF. CDR3 coding DNA: TGTGCCAGCAGCGATTCATACAGGGGCGGTGAAAAACTGTTTTTT. The chain combines TRBV7-6 with TRBJ1-4; 7 positions agree with TRBD1. From germline, CDR1 is SGHVS and CDR2 FNYEAQ. The CDR3 has 15 residues. Trimming at V came to 5 bases and at J to 7 bases, leaving 10 bases not matched to a gene.

The chain joins TRBV6-5 to TRBJ2-7; the D gene is possibly TRBD1 (6 bases). The ends were cut back, 5 bases at V and 2 bases at J, with 13 bases in the middle. In germline, CDR1 is MNHEY, CDR2 SVGAGI. The CDR3 is 14 amino acids. This CDR3 is CASSPYRAPYEQYF. The DNA for the CDR3 is TGTGCCAGCAGTCCGTACAGGGCCCCCTACGAGCAGTACTTC.

V usage is TRBV24-1 and J usage is TRBJ2-1, with D unresolved. The CDR3 extends over 11 amino acids. V was clipped by 4 bases and J by 5 bases, with 2 bases between them. Germline V gene lookup returns CDR1 KGHDR and CDR2 SFDVKD. This CDR3 reads CATSEDNEQFF. CDR3 coding DNA: TGTGCCACCAGTGAGGACAATGAGCAGTTCTTC.

This chain uses TRBV10-2 with TRBJ1-1; D is perhaps TRBD1 (6 bases). From germline, CDR1 is WSHSY and CDR2 SAAADI. This CDR3 is built from 13 residues. The CDR3 DNA reads as TGCGCAACAGGGACTTACATGAACACTGAAGCTTTCTTT. As protein: CATGTYMNTEAFF.